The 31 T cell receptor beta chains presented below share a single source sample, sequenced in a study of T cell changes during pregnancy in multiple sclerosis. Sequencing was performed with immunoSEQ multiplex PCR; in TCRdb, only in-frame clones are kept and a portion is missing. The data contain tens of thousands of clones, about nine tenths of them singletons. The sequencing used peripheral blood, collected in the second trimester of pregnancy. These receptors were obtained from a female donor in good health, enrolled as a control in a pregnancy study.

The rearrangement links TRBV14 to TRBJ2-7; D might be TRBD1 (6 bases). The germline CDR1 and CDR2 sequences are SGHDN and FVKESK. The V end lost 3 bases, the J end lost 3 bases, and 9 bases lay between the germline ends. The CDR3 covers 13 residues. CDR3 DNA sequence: TGTGCCAGCAGCCACACAGGGCTCTACGAGCAGTACTTC. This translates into CASSHTGLYEQYF.

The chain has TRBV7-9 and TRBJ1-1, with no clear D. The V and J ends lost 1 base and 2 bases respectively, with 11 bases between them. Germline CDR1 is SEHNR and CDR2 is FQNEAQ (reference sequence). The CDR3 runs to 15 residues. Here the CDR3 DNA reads TGTGCCAGCAGCTTAGGAAGTAGCCGAAACACTGAAGCTTTCTTT. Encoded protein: CASSLGSSRNTEAFF.

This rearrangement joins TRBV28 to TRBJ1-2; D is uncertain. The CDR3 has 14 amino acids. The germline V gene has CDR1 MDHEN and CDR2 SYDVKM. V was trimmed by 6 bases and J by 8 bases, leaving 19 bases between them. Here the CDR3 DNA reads TGTGCCAGCAGCCTCCTCAGAGACACCGACGGCTACACCTTC. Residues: CASSLLRDTDGYTF.

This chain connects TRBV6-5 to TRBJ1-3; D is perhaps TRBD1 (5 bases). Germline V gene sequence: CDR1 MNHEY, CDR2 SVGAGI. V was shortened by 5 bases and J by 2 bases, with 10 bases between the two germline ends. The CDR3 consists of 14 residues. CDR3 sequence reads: CASSPDRTGNTIYF. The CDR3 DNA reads TGTGCCAGCAGTCCCGACAGAACTGGAAACACCATATATTTT.

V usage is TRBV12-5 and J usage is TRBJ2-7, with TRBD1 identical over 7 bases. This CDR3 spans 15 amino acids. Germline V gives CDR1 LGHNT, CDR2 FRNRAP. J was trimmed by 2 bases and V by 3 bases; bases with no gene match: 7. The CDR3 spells CASGLSSGQTYEQYF. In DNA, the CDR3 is TGTGCTAGTGGTTTATCCTCGGGACAGACCTACGAGCAGTACTTC.

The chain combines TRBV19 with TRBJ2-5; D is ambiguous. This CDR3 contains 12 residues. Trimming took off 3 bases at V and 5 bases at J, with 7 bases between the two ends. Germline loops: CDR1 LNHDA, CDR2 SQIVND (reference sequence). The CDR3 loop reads CASSIFGETQYF. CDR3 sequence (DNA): TGTGCCAGTAGTATTTTCGGTGAGACCCAGTACTTC.

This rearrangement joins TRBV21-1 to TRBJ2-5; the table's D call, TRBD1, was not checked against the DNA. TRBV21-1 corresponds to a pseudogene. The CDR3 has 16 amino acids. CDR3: CASSKARYSSRETQYF. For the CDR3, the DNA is TGTGCCAGCAGCAAAGCTAGATACAGTTCTCGAGAGACCCAGTACTTC.

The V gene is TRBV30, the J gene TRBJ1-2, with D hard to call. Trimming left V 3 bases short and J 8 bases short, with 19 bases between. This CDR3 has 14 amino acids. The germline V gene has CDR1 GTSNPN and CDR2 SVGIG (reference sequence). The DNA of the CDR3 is TGTGCCTGGAGGGGGAGGTTTTCGGCAGACGGCTACACCTTC. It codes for CAWRGRFSADGYTF.

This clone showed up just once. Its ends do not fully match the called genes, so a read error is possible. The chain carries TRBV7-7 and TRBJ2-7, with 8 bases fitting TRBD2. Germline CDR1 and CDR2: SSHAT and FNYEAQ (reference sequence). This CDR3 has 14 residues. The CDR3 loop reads CASSPLAGNYEQYF. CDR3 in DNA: TGTGCTAGCAGCCCCTTAGCGGGGAACTACGAGCAGTACTTC.

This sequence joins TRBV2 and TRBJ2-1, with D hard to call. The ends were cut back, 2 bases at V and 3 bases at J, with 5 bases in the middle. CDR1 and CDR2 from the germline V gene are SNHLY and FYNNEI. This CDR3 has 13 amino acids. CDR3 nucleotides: TGTGCCAGCAGTGAACAGAACTACAATGAGCAGTTCTTC. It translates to CASSEQNYNEQFF.

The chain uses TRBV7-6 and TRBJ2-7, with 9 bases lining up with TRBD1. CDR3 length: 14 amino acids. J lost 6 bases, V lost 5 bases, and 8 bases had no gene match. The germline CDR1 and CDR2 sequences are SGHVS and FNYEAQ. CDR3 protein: CASSLPGQGGEQYF. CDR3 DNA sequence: TGTGCCAGCAGCCTACCGGGACAGGGTGGCGAGCAGTACTTC.

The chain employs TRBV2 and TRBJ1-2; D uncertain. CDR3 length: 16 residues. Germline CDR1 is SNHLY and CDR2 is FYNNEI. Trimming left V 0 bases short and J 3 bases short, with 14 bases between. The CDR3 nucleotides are TGTGCCAGCAGTGAAGCGTTTTTTGCGGTCGACTATGGCTACACCTTC. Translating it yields CASSEAFFAVDYGYTF.

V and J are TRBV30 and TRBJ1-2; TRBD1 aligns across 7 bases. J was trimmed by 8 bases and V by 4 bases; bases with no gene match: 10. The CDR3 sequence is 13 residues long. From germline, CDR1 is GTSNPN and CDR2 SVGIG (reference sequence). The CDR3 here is CAWTPTGMWGYTF. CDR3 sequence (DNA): TGTGCCTGGACCCCGACAGGGATGTGGGGCTACACCTTC.

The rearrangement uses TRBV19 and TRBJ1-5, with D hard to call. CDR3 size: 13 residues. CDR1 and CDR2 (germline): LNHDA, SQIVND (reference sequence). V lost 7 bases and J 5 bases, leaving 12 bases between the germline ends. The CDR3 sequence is CASTVVADQPQHF. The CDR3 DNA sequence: TGTGCCAGTACTGTTGTGGCTGATCAGCCCCAGCATTTT.

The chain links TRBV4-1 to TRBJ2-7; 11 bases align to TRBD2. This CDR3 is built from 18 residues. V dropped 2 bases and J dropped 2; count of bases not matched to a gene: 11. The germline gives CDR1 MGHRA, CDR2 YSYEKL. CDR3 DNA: TGCGCCAGCAGCCAATTACTCCGAGGGACTAGCGGTACCTACGAGCAGTACTTC. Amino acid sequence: CASSQLLRGTSGTYEQYF.

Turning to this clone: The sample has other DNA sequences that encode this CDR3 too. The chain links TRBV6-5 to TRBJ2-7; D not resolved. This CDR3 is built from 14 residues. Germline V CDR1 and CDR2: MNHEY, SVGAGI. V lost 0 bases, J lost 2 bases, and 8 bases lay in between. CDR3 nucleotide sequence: TGTGCCAGCAGTTACTCGTACAGCACCTACGAGCAGTACTTC. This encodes CASSYSYSTYEQYF.

The CDR3 here is CASIAGTDSYEQYF. The DNA of the CDR3 is TGTGCCAGCATCGCCGGGACAGATAGCTACGAGCAGTACTTC. The chain links TRBV16 to TRBJ2-7, with TRBD1 identical over 7 bases. V dropped 7 bases and J dropped 3; count of bases not matched to a gene: 9. The germline V gene encodes CDR1 KGHSY and CDR2 FQNENV. The CDR3 consists of 14 residues. The entire variable domain, with the rest obtained from reference TRBV16 and TRBJ2-7, is as follows: GEEVAQTPKHLVRGEGQKAKLYCAPIKGHSYVFWYQQVLKNEFKFLISFQNENVFDETGMPKERFSAKCLPNSPCSLEIQATKLEDSAVYFCASIAGTDSYEQYFGPGTRLTVT.

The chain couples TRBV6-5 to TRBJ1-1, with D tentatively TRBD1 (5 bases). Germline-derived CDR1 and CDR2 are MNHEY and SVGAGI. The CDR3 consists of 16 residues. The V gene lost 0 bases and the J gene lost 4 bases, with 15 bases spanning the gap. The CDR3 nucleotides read TGTGCCAGCAGTTACTCGGGGATGCAGGGAGGCACTGAAGCTTTCTTT. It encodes CASSYSGMQGGTEAFF.

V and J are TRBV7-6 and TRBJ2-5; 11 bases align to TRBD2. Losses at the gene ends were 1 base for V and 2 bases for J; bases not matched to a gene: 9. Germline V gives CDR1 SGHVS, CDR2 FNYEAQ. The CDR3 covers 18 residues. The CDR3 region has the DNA TGTGCCAGCAGCTTAGTGGTAGCGGGGGGGGTTATTCAAGAGACCCAGTACTTC. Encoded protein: CASSLVVAGGVIQETQYF. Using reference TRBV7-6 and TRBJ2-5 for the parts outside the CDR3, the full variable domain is GAGVSQSPRYKVTKRGQDVALRCDPISGHVSLYWYRQALGQGPEFLTYFNYEAQQDKSGLPNDRFSAERPEGSISTLTIQRTEQRDSAMYRCASSLVVAGGVIQETQYFGPGTRLLVL.

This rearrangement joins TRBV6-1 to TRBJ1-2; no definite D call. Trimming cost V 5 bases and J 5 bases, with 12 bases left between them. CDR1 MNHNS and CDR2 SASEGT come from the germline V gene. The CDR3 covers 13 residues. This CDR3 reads CASSTTGRYGYTF. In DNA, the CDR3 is TGTGCCAGCAGTACGACGGGAAGGTATGGCTACACCTTC.

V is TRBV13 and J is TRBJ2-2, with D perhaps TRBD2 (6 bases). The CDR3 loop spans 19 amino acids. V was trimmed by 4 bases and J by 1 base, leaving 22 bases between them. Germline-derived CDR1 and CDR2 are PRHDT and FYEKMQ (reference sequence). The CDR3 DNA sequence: TGTGCCAGCAGCTCTCGGGGGAGCGCTCCTACGAAGAACACCGGGGAGCTGTTTTTT. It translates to CASSSRGSAPTKNTGELFF.

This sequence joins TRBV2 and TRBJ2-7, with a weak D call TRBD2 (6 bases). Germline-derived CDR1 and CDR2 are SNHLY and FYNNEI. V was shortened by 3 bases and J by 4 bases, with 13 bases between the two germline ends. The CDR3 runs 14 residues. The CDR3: CASSDPRGLYEQYF. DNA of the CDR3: TGTGCCAGCAGTGACCCGCGGGGCCTATACGAGCAGTACTTC.

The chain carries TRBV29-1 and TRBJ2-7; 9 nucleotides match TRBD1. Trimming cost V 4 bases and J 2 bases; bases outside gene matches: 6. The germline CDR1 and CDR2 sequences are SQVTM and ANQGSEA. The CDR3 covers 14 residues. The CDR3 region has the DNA TGCAGCGTTGTAGGACAGGGGAAGACCTACGAGCAGTACTTC. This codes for CSVVGQGKTYEQYF.

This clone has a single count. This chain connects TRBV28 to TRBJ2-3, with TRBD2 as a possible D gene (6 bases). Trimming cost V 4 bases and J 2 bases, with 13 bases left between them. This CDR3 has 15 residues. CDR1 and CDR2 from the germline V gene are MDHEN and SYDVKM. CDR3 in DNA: TGTGCCAGCAGTTCAACCGGGACTGACACAGATACGCAGTATTTT. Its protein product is CASSSTGTDTDTQYF. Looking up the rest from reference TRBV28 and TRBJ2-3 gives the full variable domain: DVKVTQSSRYLVKRTGEKVFLECVQDMDHENMFWYRQDPGLGLRLIYFSYDVKMKEKGDIPEGYSVSREKKERFSLILESASTNQTSMYLCASSSTGTDTDTQYFGPGTRLTVL.

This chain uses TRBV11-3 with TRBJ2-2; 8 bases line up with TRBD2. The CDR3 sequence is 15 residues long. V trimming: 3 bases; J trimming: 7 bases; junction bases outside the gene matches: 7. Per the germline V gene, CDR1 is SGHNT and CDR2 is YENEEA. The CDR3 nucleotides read TGTGCCAGCAGCTTGGGAGCGGGAGTAATCGGGGAGCTGTTTTTT. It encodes CASSLGAGVIGELFF. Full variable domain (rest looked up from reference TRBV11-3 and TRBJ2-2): EAGVVQSPRYKIIEKKQPVAFWCNPISGHNTLYWYLQNLGQGPELLIRYENEEAVDDSQLPKDRFSAERLKGVDSTLKIQPAELGDSAVYLCASSLGAGVIGELFFGEGSRLTVL.

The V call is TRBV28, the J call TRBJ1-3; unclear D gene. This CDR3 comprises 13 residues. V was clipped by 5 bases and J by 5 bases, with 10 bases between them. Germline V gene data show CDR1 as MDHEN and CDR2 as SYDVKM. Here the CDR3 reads CASSPLGRNTIYF. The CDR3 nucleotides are TGTGCCAGCAGTCCCCTAGGAAGAAACACCATATATTTT.

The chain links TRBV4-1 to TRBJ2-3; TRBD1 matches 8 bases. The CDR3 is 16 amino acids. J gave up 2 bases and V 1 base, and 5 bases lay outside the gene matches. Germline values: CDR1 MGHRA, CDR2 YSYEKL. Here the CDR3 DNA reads TGCGCCAGCAGCCAAGGGCAGGGGGCGCACACAGATACGCAGTATTTT. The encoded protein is CASSQGQGAHTDTQYF.

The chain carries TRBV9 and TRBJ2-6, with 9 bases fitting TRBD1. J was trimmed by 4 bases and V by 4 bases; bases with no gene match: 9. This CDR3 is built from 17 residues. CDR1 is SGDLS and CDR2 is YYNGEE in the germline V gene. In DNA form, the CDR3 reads TGTGCCAGCAGCCAAACAGGGGGCGCGGAAGGGGCCAACGTCCTGACTTTC. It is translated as CASSQTGGAEGANVLTF. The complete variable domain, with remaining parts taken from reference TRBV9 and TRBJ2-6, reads DSGVTQTPKHLITATGQRVTLRCSPRSGDLSVYWYQQSLDQGLQFLIQYYNGEERAKGNILERFSAQQFPDLHSELNLSSLELGDSALYFCASSQTGGAEGANVLTFGAGSRLTVL.

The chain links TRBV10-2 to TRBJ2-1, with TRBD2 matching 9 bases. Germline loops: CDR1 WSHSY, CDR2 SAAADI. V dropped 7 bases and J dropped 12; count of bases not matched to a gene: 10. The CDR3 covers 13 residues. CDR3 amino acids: CASKVSGGGGQFF. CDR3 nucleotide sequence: TGCGCCAGCAAAGTTAGCGGGGGCGGGGGGCAGTTCTTC.

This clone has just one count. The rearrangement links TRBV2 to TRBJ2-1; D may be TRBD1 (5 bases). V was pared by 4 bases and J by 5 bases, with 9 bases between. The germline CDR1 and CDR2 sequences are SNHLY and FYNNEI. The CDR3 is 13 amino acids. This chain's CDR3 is CASSGQGHNEQFF. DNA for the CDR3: TGTGCCAGCAGTGGGCAGGGCCACAATGAGCAGTTCTTC.

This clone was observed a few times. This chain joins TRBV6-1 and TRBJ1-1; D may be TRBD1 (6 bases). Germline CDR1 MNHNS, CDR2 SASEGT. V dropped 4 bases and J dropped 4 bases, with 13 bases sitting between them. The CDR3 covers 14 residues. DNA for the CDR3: TGTGCCAGCAGTGTCCTGGGGGCAGGCACTGAAGCTTTCTTT. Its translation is CASSVLGAGTEAFF.